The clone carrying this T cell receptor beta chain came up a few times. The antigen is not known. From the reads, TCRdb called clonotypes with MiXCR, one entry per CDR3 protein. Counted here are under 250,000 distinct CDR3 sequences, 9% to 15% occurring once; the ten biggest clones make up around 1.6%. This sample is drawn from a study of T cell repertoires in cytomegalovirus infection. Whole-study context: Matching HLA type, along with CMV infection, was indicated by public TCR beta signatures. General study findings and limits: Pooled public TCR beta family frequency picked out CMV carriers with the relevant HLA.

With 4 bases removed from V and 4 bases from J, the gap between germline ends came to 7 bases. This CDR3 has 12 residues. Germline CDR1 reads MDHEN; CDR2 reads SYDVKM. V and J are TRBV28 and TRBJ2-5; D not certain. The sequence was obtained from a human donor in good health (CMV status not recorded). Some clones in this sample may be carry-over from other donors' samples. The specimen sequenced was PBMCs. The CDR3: CASSSPGETQYF. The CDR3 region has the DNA TGTGCCAGCAGTTCCCCGGGAGAGACCCAGTACTTC.